This TCR beta chain came from a study of blood T cell repertoires in COVID-19. Study context: From the United States, Italy and Spain came samples of acute and convalescent COVID-19. Sources were T cells, B-cell-depleted T cells, or PBMCs; the material itself was cDNA or gDNA.

It was during active infection that Seattle patients were enrolled and then longitudinally followed. V dropped 3 bases and J dropped 5; count of bases not matched to a gene: 3. The germline gives CDR1 LGHNA, CDR2 YNFKEQ. The CDR3 length is 16 residues. TCRdb's table, derived via immunoSEQ multiplex PCR, lists solely in-frame clones and lacks some. The table records approximately 400,000 clones, approximately 90% of them present only once. This chain connects TRBV4-2 to TRBJ2-1; 14 bases line up with TRBD2. The sequence came from a woman aged 45-59 years with COVID-19, enrolled during active disease. Material: peripheral blood. The CDR3 DNA sequence: TGTGCCAGCAGCCATGAGACTAGCGGGGGGGACAATGAGCAGTTCTTC. This translates into CASSHETSGGDNEQFF.